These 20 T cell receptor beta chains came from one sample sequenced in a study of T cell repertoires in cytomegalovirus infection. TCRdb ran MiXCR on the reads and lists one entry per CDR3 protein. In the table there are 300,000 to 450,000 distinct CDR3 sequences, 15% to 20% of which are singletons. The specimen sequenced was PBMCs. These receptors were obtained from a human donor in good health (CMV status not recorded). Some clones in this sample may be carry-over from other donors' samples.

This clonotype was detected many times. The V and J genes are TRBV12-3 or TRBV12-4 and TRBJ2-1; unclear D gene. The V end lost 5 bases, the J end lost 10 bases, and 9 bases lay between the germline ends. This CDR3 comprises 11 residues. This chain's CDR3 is CASSKAREQFF. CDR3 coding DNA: TGTGCCAGCAGTAAAGCCCGGGAGCAGTTCTTC.

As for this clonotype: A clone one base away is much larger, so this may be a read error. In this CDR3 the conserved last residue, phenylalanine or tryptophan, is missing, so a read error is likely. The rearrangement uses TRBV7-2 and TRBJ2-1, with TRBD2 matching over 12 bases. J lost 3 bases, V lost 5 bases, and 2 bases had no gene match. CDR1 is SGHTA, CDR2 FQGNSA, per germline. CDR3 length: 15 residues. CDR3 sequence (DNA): TGTGCCAGCAGCCAACTAGCGGGGGGCTACAATGAGCAGTTCTCC. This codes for CASSQLAGGYNEQFS.

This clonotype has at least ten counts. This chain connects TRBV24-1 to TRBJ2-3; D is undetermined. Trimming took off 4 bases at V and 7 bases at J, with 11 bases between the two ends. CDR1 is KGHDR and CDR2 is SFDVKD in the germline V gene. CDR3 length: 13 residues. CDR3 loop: CATSERRSHTQYF. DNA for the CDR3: TGTGCCACCAGTGAAAGGAGATCGCATACGCAGTATTTT.

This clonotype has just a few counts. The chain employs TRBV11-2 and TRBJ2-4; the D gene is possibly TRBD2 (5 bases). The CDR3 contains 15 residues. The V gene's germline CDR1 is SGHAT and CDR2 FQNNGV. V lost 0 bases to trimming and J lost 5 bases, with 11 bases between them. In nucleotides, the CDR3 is TGTGCCAGCAGCTTAGACGGACTCTTCCAAAACATTCAGTACTTC. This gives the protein CASSLDGLFQNIQYF.

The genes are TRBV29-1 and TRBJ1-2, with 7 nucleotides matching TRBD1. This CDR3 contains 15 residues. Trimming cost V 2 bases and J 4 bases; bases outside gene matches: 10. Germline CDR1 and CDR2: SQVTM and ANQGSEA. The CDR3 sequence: CSVETGGDSSYGYTF. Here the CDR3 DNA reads TGCAGCGTTGAAACGGGGGGGGACAGCTCCTATGGCTACACCTTC.

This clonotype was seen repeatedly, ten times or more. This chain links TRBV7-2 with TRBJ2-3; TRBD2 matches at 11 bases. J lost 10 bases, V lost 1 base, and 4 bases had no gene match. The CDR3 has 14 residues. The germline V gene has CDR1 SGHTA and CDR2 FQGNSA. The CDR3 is CASSLVGTSGPQYF. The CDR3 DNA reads TGTGCCAGCAGCTTAGTTGGGACTAGCGGACCGCAGTATTTT.

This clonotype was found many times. The CDR3 nucleotides are TGTGCCAGCAGTTTGGTAGCGGGGGGTCTCGAGACCCAGTACTTC. Translation: CASSLVAGGLETQYF. The rearrangement links TRBV12-3 or TRBV12-4 to TRBJ2-5; TRBD2 matches 10 bases. The CDR3 spans 15 residues. The V gene end was trimmed by 3 bases and the J gene end by 5 bases; junction bases not matched to a gene: 6.

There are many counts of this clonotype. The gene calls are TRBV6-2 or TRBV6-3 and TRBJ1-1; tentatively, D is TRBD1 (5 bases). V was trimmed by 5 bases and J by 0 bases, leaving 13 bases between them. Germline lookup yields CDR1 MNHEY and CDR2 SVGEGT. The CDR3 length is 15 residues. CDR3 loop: CASSDPRGVNTEAFF. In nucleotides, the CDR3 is TGTGCCAGCAGTGATCCTAGGGGTGTGAACACTGAAGCTTTCTTT.

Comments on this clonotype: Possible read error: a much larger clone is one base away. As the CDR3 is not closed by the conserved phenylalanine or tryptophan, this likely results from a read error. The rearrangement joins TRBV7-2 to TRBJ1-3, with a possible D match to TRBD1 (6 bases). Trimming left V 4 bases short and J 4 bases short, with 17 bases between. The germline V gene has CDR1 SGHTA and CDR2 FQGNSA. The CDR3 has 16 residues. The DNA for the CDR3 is TGTGCCAGCAGCTCCTGGACAGTCCCCGCGGGAAACACCATATATTTA. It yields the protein CASSSWTVPAGNTIYL.

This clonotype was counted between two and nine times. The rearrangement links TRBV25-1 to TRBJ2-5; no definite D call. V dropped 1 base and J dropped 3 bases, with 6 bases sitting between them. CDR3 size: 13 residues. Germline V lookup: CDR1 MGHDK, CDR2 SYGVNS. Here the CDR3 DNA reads TGTGCCAGCAGTGAATTCGAAGAAGAGACCCAGTACTTC. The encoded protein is CASSEFEEETQYF. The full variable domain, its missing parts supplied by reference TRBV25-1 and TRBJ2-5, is EADIYQTPRYLVIGTGKKITLECSQTMGHDKMYWYQQDPGMELHLIHYSYGVNSTEKGDLSSESTVSRIRTEHFPLTLESARPSHTSQYLCASSEFEEETQYFGPGTRLLVL.

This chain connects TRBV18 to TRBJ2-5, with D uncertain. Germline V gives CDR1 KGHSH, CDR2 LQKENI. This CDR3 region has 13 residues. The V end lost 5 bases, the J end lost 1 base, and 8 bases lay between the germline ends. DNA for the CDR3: TGTGCCAGCTCAGTCAGCCCCCAAGAGACCCAGTACTTC. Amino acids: CASSVSPQETQYF.

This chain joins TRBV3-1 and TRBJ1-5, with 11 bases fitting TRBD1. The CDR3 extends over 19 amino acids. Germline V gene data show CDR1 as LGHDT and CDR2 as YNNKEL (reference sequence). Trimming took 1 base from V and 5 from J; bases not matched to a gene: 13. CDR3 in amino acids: CASSQGSDRGRIVYQPQHF. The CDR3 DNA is TGTGCCAGCAGCCAAGGCTCGGACAGGGGGCGCATTGTGTATCAGCCCCAGCATTTT.

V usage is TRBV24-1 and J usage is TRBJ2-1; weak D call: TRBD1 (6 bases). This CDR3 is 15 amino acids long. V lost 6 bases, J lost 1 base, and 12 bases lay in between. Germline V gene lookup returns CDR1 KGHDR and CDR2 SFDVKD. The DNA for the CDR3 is TGTGCCACCAGTTATGGGGGCACGTCCTACAATGAGCAGTTCTTC. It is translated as CATSYGGTSYNEQFF.

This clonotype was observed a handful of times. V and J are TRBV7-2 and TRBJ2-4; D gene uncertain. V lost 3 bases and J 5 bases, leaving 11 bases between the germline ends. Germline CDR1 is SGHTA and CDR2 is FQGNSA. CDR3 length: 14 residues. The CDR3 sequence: CASSLRMGENIQYF. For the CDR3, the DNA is TGTGCCAGCAGCTTGCGAATGGGCGAAAACATTCAGTACTTC.

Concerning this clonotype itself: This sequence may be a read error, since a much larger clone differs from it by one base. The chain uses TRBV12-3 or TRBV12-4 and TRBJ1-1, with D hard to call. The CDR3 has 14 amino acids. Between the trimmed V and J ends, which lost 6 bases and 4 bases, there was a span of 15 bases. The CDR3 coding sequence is TGTGCCAGCAGGTCGAACAGAGACGTCACTGAAGCTTTCTTT. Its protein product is CASRSNRDVTEAFF.

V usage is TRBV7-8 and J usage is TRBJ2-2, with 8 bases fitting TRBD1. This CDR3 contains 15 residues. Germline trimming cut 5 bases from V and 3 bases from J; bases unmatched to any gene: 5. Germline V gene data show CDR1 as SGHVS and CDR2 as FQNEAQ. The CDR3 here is CASSPGTGDTGELFF. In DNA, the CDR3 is TGTGCCAGCAGCCCCGGGACAGGTGACACCGGGGAGCTGTTTTTT.

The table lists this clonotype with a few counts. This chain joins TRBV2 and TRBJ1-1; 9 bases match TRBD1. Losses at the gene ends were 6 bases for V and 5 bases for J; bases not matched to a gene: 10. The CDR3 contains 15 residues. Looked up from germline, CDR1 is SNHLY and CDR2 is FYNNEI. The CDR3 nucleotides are TGTGCCAGCAGAGACCCGGGACAGGGAGCAACTGAAGCTTTCTTT. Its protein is CASRDPGQGATEAFF.

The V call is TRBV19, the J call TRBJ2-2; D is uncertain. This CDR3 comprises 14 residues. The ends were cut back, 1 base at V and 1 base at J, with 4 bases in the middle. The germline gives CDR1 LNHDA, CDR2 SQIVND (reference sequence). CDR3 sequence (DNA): TGTGCCAGTAGTATAGCAGGGAACACCGGGGAGCTGTTTTTT. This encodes CASSIAGNTGELFF.

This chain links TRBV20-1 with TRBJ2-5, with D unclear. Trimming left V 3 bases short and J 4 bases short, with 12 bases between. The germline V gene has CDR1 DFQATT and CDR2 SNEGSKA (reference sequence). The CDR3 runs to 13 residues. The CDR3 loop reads CSARTNSRETQYF. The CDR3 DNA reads TGCAGTGCTAGGACAAACTCCCGAGAGACCCAGTACTTC.

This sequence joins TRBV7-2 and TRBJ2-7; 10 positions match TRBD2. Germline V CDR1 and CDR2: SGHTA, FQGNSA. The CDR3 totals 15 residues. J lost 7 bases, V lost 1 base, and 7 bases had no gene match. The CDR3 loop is CASSLEGLAGAEQYF. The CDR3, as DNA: TGTGCCAGCAGCTTAGAAGGTCTAGCGGGGGCTGAGCAGTACTTC. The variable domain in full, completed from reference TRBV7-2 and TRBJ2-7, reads GAGVSQSPSNKVTEKGKDVELRCDPISGHTALYWYRQSLGQGLEFLIYFQGNSAPDKSGLPSDRFSAERTGGSVSTLTIQRTQQEDSAVYLCASSLEGLAGAEQYFGPGTRLTVT.